This TCR beta chain is drawn from a study of blood T cell repertoires in COVID-19. Study-level background: Whether acute or convalescent, the COVID-19 samples came from the United States, Italy and Spain.

Enrollees, about 18 to 89 years old, lived in approximately 24 US areas. Recovery meant two consecutive negative NP/OP PCR tests, professional clearance, or resolved symptoms. Here immunoSEQ multiplex PCR was the method, and the copy in TCRdb shows in-frame clones only, minus some. The data show some 340,000 clones, with over 75% seen just once and about 5.7% held by the top ten. V was shortened by 3 bases and J by 0 bases, with 12 bases between the two germline ends. The CDR3 is 15 residues long. CDR1 is SGHRS, CDR2 YFSETQ, per germline. This clone was detected once. Sequencing was done on a sample of PBMCs or T cells enriched from blood (not recorded which). V usage is TRBV5-1 and J usage is TRBJ1-1; D is possibly TRBD1 (5 bases). The TCR comes from a woman aged 30 to 39 who had recovered from COVID-19. The CDR3 is CASSWGGTLNTEAFF. The CDR3, as DNA: TGCGCCAGCAGCTGGGGGGGAACTCTGAACACTGAAGCTTTCTTT.